This T cell receptor beta chain was sequenced during a study of blood T cells in healthy people across ages. Sample donors were healthy Caucasian individuals that came from Russia, aged roughly 6 to 95. Collection of 8.5 to 10 milliliters of peripheral blood was performed for each donor. The CDR3 has 15 residues. The V gene lost 0 bases and the J gene lost 5 bases, with 13 bases spanning the gap. Germline V gene lookup returns CDR1 LGHNA and CDR2 YNFKEQ. A J-beta primer mix and a sample-barcoded 5' primer were used in a second PCR of about 7 to 12 cycles. MiXCR was run by TCRdb on the 5' RACE reads, yielding one entry per CDR3 protein. The profile shows about a million distinct CDR3 sequences, less than 45% of them singletons. A remark on this clonotype: Its antigen is not identified.

Overall study results and limits: TCR beta diversity, measured per million T cells, fell in a roughly linear way with age.

The TCR sequence derives from a man younger than 35 in good health. The chain recombines TRBV4-2 with TRBJ2-5; no clear D. The sample taken for sequencing was blood. The CDR3 is CASSQETDPRETQYF. CDR3 DNA sequence: TGTGCCAGCAGCCAAGAAACGGATCCAAGGGAGACCCAGTACTTC.